This T cell receptor beta chain was profiled in a study of T cells expressing NK-cell markers. The overall study: Obtained from sorted CD3+CD56+NKG2C+, CD3+CD56+NKG2C- and CD3+CD56-NKG2C+ T cells were the TCR beta repertoires. In the group of eight sequenced donors, seven were HCMV-seropositive and one was seronegative.

The study's findings and limits: These clonotypes also led the CD3+CD56-NKG2C+ fraction in a handful of donors.

CDR1 and CDR2 (germline): SGDLS, YYNGEE. This CDR3 has 16 residues. The authors generated TCR beta cDNA through 5'RACE template switching with UMIs. After re-calling the 5' RACE reads, TCRdb lists one entry per CDR3 protein, DNA absent. This sample's table has 550,000 or so distinct CDR3 sequences. In regard to this clonotype: Antigen unknown.

This TCR came from a young man in good health. The sequenced sample consisted of blood T cells: a sorted CD56 or NKG2C T cell subset, CD4+ or CD8+ T cells, or bulk PBMC T cells (not recorded which). The chain is built from TRBV9 and TRBJ2-5; TCRdb designates TRBD1, a call that cannot be tested without DNA. The CDR3 sequence: CASSVEGDSDEETQYF.